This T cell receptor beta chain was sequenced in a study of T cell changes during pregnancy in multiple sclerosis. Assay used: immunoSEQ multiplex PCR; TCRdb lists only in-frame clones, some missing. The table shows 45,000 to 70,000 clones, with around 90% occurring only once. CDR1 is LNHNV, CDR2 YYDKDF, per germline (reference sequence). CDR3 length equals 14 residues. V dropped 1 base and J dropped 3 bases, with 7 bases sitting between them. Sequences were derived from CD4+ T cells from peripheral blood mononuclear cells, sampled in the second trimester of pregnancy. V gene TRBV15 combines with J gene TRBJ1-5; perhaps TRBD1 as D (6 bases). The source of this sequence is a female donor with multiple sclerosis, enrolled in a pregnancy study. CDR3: CATSRAGANQPQHF. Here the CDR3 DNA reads TGTGCCACCAGCAGAGCAGGGGCCAATCAGCCCCAGCATTTT.